The 5 T cell receptor beta chains in this list originate from one sample, sequenced in a study of OX40 agonist ivuxolimab in advanced cancers. This table comes from immunoSEQ multiplex PCR, and its TCRdb copy is limited to in-frame clones, with some not included. The sample has 68,000 or so clones, 84% seen once. This specimen was CD4+ or CD8+ T cells sorted from blood, taken in a trial of the OX40 agonist ivuxolimab. The origin of the receptors is an adult with an advanced solid tumor such as melanoma, head and neck, liver or kidney cancer.

V gene TRBV6-1 combines with J gene TRBJ1-1, with a tentative D call TRBD1 (5 bases). Germline CDR1 and CDR2: MNHNS and SASEGT. V lost 7 bases and J lost 0, with 12 bases in between. The CDR3 consists of 14 residues. The CDR3 region has the DNA TGTGCCAGCAAAACGGGGCTCATGAACACTGAAGCTTTCTTT. Encoded protein: CASKTGLMNTEAFF.

This chain links TRBV28 with TRBJ1-5, with D maybe TRBD1 (5 bases). Deletions cut 7 bases from V and 7 bases from J, with 11 bases between. Germline lookup yields CDR1 MDHEN and CDR2 SYDVKM. The CDR3 covers 12 residues. The DNA for the CDR3 is TGTGCCAGCAATTGGGGCGGGCAGCCCCAGCATTTT. Translation gives CASNWGGQPQHF.

The rearrangement uses TRBV5-5 and TRBJ2-7, with D perhaps matching TRBD2 (5 bases). The CDR3 contains 14 residues. V was pared by 0 bases and J by 3 bases, with 10 bases between. Germline lookup yields CDR1 SGHKS and CDR2 YYEKEE (reference sequence). The CDR3 here is CASSLAGNIYEQYF. CDR3 DNA sequence: TGTGCCAGCAGCTTGGCCGGGAATATCTACGAGCAGTACTTC. Filled out from reference TRBV5-5 and TRBJ2-7, the complete variable domain reads DAGVTQSPTHLIKTRGQQVTLRCSPISGHKSVSWYQQVLGQGPQFIFQYYEKEERGRGNFPDRFSARQFPNYSSELNVNALLLGDSALYLCASSLAGNIYEQYFGPGTRLTVT.

There are a few counts of this clone. The chain is built from TRBV4-3 and TRBJ2-7; 7 bases fit TRBD1. CDR1 is LGHNA, CDR2 YSLEER, per germline. This CDR3 contains 13 residues. The ends lost 4 bases at V and 7 bases at J; junction bases unmatched: 7. CDR3 nucleotide sequence: TGCGCCAGCAGCCGGGACAGTGGGTTAGAGCAGTACTTC. This translates into CASSRDSGLEQYF.

The V gene is TRBV4-2, the J gene TRBJ1-3, with TRBD1 identical over 9 bases. Germline CDR1 and CDR2: LGHNA and YNFKEQ. The CDR3 is 18 amino acids. Trimming took 1 base from V and 0 from J; bases not matched to a gene: 7. CDR3 region: CASSQVGQGLFSGNTIYF. In DNA form, the CDR3 reads TGTGCCAGCAGCCAAGTGGGACAGGGATTATTCTCTGGAAACACCATATATTTT.